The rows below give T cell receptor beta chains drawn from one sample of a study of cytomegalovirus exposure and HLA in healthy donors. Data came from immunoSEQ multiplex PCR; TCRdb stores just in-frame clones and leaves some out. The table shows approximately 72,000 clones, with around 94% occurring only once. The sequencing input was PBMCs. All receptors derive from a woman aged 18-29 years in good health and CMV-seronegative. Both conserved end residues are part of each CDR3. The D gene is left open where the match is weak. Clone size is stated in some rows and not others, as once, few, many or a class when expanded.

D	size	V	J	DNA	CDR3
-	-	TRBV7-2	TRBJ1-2	TGTGCCAGCAGCGCCCGGGGAGGGATTAACTATGGCTACACCTTC	CASSARGGINYGYTF
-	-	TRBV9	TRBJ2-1	TGTGCCAGCAGCGTACACGGCTCCTACAATGAGCAGTTCTTC	CASSVHGSYNEQFF
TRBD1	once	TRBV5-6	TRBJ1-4	TGTGCCAGCAGCCGAAGGGACAGGGGGGGTGAAAAACTGTTTTTT	CASSRRDRGGEKLFF
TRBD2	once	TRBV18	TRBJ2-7	TGTGCCAGCTCACCTTCAGCGGGGGCATACGAGCAGTACTTC	CASSPSAGAYEQYF
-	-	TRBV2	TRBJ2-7	TGTGCCAGCAGTCGGTTGTGGAGCTCCTACGAGCAGTACTTC	CASSRLWSSYEQYF
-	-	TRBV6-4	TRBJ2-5	TGTGCCAGCAGTAGAGCCTACCAAGAGACCCAGTACTTC	CASSRAYQETQYF
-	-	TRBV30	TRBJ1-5	TGTGCCTGGAGTGTAAAGCCAGGCGTTTGGCCCCAGCATTTT	CAWSVKPGVWPQHF
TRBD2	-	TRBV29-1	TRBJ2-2	TGCAGCGTCGCGCGGGGGGGCCGAACCGGGGAGCTGTTTTTT	CSVARGGRTGELFF
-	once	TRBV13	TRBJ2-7	TGTGCCAGCAGCTTGGCAGGGGCGGTTTACGAGCAGTACTTC	CASSLAGAVYEQYF
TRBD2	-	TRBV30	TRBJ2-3	TGTGCCTGGAGTGCAGGCGGGGGGAGGCCAGATACGCAGTATTTT	CAWSAGGGRPDTQYF
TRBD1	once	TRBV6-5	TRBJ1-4	TGTGCCAGCAGTTTGACAGGGGGCGATGAAAAACTGTTTTTT	CASSLTGGDEKLFF
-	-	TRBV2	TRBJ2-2	TGTGCCAGCAGTGTTTTGGGGGCAGAGAGAGGGGAGCTGTTTTTT	CASSVLGAERGELFF
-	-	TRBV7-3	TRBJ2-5	TGTGCCAGCAGCCGCTCCCGGGGAGAGACCCAGTACTTC	CASSRSRGETQYF
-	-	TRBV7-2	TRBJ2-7	TGTGCCAGCAGCTTGCAGGGGGGATACTACGAGCAGTACTTC	CASSLQGGYYEQYF
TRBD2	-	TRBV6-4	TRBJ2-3	TGTGCCAGCAGTGGCGGGGGGTCCACAGATACGCAGTATTTT	CASSGGGSTDTQYF
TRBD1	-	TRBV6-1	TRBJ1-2	TGTGCCAGCAGCAACAGGGGGAACTATGGCTACACCTTC	CASSNRGNYGYTF
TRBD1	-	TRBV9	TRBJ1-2	TGTGCCAGCAGCGTAGGGCAGGGGGGCAACTATGGCTACACCTTC	CASSVGQGGNYGYTF
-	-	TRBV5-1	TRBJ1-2	TGCGCCAGCAGCTTGGCCATCAGGGCTTATGGCTACACCTTC	CASSLAIRAYGYTF
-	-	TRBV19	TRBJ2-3	TGTGCCAGTAGTATTGGACAGCCTAGCACAGATACGCAGTATTTT	CASSIGQPSTDTQYF
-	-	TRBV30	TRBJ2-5	TGTGCGGGGGGAGGAAATGCCCAAGAGACCCAGTACTTC	CAGGGNAQETQYF
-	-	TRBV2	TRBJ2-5	TGTGCCAGCAGCGGACATTCCAGGGAGACCCAGTACTTC	CASSGHSRETQYF
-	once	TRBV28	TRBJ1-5	TGTGCCAGCACCTTGCAGGGGTATCAGCCCCAGCATTTT	CASTLQGYQPQHF
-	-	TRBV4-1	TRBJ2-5	TGCGCCAGCAGCCACCATAATTCGGACTATTACCAAGAGACCCAGTACTTC	CASSHHNSDYYQETQYF
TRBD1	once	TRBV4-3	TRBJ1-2	TGCGCCAGCGCAATGGACAGGGACTATGGCTACACCTTC	CASAMDRDYGYTF
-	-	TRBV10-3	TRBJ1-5	TGTGCCATCAGCTCCGCAGGGGATTTAAGTCAGCCCCAGCATTTT	CAISSAGDLSQPQHF
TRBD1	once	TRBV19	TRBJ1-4	TGTGCCACGCGGGACAGAGGATTTGCAACTAATGAAAAACTGTTTTTT	CATRDRGFATNEKLFF
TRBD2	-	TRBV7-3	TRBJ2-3	TGTGCCAGCAGCCCAGTAGCGGGGGGGACTACGGATACGCAGTATTTT	CASSPVAGGTTDTQYF
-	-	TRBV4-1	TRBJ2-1	TGCGCCAGCAGCCAACCCACAGGTCTCGGCGGCAATGAGCAGTTCTTC	CASSQPTGLGGNEQFF
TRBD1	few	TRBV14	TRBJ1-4	TGTGCCAGCAGCGAAAGACAGGGGGCAGGTGAAAAACTGTTTTTT	CASSERQGAGEKLFF
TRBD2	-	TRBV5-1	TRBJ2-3	TGCGCCAGCAGCTCAGGTGGGCGGGGGGGCCGGACAGATACGCAGTATTTT	CASSSGGRGGRTDTQYF
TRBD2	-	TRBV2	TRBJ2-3	TGTGCCAGCAGCGGAGGCGGGGGGGGCGAAGATACGCAGTATTTT	CASSGGGGGEDTQYF
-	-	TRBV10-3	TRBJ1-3	TGTGCCATCAGTGAGTCATATGGGGGCCGGTCTGGAAACACCATATATTTT	CAISESYGGRSGNTIYF
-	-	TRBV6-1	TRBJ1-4	TGTGCCAGCAGTCAAGGCAGGGGAGTTGAAAAACTGTTTTTT	CASSQGRGVEKLFF
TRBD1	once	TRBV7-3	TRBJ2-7	TGTGCCAGCAGCCCGGGACAGGGAACCTACGAGCAGTACTTC	CASSPGQGTYEQYF
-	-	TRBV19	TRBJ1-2	TGTGCCAGTAAAAGGGGCCGAAACTATGGCTACACCTTC	CASKRGRNYGYTF
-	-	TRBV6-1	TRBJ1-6	TGTGCCAGCAGTGAAGGGATCGGGAGGGCTTCACCCCTCCACTTT	CASSEGIGRASPLHF
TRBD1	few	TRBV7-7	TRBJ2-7	TGTGCTAGCAGCTTATGGGACAGGGGAGTAGAGCAGTACTTC	CASSLWDRGVEQYF
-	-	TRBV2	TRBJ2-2	TGTGCCAGCAGTACAGGCATCACCGGGGAGCTGTTTTTT	CASSTGITGELFF
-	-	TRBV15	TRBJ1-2	TGTGCCACCAGCAGAGGCGTCCTCTATGGCTACACCTTC	CATSRGVLYGYTF
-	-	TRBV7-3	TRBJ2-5	TGTGCCAGCAGCAAAGGTTCGGGTAGGGAGGAGACCCAGTACTTC	CASSKGSGREETQYF
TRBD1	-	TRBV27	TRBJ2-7	TGTGCCAGCAGGGGACAGGCTCACGAGCAGTACTTC	CASRGQAHEQYF
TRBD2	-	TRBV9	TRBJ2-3	TGTGCCAGCAGCGCGTACGGGGGGGCCCCGACAGATACGCAGTATTTT	CASSAYGGAPTDTQYF
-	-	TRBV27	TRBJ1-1	TGTGCCAGCAGTCTAACCCAGAACACTGAAGCTTTCTTT	CASSLTQNTEAFF
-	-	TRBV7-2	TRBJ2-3	TGTGCCAGCAGCGCGGGTCGGGGAACGAGCACAGATACGCAGTATTTT	CASSAGRGTSTDTQYF
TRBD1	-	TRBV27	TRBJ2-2	TGTGCCAGCAGTCCCCCAGGGGGTTCGGACACCGGGGAGCTGTTTTTT	CASSPPGGSDTGELFF
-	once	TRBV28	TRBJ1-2	TGTGCCAGCAGTTCGTCTGAGAGGCTCTATGGCTACACCTTC	CASSSSERLYGYTF
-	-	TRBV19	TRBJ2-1	TGTGCCAGTAGTACTAATACCCTTCCTCACAATGAGCAGTTCTTC	CASSTNTLPHNEQFF
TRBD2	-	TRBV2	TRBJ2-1	TGTGCCAGCAGTGAACGGTTCGGGGGGGCCCCCAATGAGCAGTTCTTC	CASSERFGGAPNEQFF